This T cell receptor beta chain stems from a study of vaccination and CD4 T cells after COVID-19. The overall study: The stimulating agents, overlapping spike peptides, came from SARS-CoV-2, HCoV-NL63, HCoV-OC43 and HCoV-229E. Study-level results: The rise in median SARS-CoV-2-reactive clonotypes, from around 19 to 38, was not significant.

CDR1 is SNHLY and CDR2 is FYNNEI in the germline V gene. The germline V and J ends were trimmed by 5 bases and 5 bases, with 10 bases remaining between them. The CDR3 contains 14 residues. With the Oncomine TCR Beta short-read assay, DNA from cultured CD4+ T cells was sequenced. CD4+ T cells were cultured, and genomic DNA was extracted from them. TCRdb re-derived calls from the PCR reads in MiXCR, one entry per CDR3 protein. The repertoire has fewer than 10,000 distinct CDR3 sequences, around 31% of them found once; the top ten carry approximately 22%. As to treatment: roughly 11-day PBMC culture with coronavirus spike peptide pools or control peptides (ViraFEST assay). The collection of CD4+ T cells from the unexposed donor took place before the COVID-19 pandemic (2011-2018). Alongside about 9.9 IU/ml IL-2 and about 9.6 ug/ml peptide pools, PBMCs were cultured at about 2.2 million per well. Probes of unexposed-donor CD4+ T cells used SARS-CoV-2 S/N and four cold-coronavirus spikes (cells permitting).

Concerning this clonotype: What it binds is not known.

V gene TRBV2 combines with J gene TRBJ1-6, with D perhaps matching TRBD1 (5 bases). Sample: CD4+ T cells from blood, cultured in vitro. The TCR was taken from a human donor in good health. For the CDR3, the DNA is TGTGCCAGCAGTCCGGACACGGATAATTCACCCCTCCACTTT. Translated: CASSPDTDNSPLHF.